The clone carrying this T cell receptor beta chain has at least ten counts. The target antigen is unknown. 5'RACE generated cDNA with 10-nucleotide random UMIs. The yield of each sequencing run was over 170 million TCR-beta sequences from 15-18 subjects. TCRdb itself ran the 5' RACE reads through MiXCR, one entry per CDR3 protein. The table records approximately 30,000 distinct CDR3 sequences, more than 4% of them present only once. Sorted libraries were made with about 1.1 million CD4+ or CD8+ T cells. This sample stems from a study of neurological immune-mediated disorders. Points from the study as a whole: Expansion of TCR clones was greatest in HTLV-1-associated myelopathy and smallest in multiple sclerosis, where it fell below that of healthy controls.

Germline V gene sequence: CDR1 MNHEY, CDR2 SMNVEV (reference sequence). V was pared by 5 bases and J by 2 bases, with 6 bases of the junction left unmatched. This CDR3 is built from 14 residues. The receptor's source is a woman aged 40 to 49 in good health. The sequenced sample consisted of CD4+ T cells from blood. V gene TRBV27 combines with J gene TRBJ2-7, with 7 positions matching TRBD1. The DNA for the CDR3 is TGTGCCAGCAGTCTCCGACAGGGTACCTACGAGCAGTACTTC. Amino acid sequence: CASSLRQGTYEQYF.